Following are 27 T cell receptor beta chains from one sample sequenced in a study of blood T cell repertoires in COVID-19 (dated by TCRdb to 2020 to 2022). The method behind the library was the immunoSEQ multiplex PCR assay. Sourced from immuneACCESS, this table was stored by TCRdb with only in-frame sequences that have V and J called. A share of the clones is absent; for the studies checked, an unresolved V gene accounts for under half, and the remainder has no known explanation. The sample table contains around 73,000 clones; only one count was recorded for roughly four fifths of them. The top ten clonotypes cover roughly 4% of the sample. Specimen: peripheral blood. The receptors originated from an older woman with acute or convalescent COVID-19.

This chain connects TRBV11-1 to TRBJ1-4; a possible D gene is TRBD1 (5 bases). In germline, CDR1 is SGHAT, CDR2 FQDESV (reference sequence). V was pared by 5 bases and J by 4 bases, with 14 bases between. This CDR3 is built from 15 residues. The CDR3 DNA is TGTGCCAGCAGCCGTGAAGGGGTTCTTAATGAAAAACTGTTTTTT. Its translation: CASSREGVLNEKLFF.

The chain joins TRBV18 to TRBJ1-5, with 9 bases aligning to TRBD1. This CDR3 has 16 amino acids. Losses at the gene ends were 3 bases for V and 1 base for J; bases not matched to a gene: 4. Germline assignment: CDR1 KGHSH and CDR2 LQKENI. The CDR3 DNA is TGTGCCAGCTCACCCGGACAGGGGAGCAGCAATCAGCCCCAGCATTTT. Encoded protein: CASSPGQGSSNQPQHF.

This chain uses TRBV5-1 with TRBJ2-2; the match to TRBD2 covers 10 bases. The length of the CDR3 is 15 residues. Germline trimming cut 4 bases from V and 7 bases from J; bases unmatched to any gene: 7. In germline, CDR1 is SGHRS, CDR2 YFSETQ. The CDR3 sequence is CASSILAGAGGELFF. Written as DNA, the CDR3 is TGCGCCAGCAGCATTCTAGCGGGGGCTGGCGGGGAGCTGTTTTTT.

The rearrangement links TRBV4-1 to TRBJ1-5; D is possibly TRBD1 (6 bases). V was clipped by 1 base and J by 4 bases, with 11 bases between them. CDR1 MGHRA and CDR2 YSYEKL come from the germline V gene. The CDR3 totals 15 residues. For the CDR3, the DNA is TGCGCCAGCAGCCAAGTCACAGGGTTAAATCAGCCCCAGCATTTT. This sequence encodes CASSQVTGLNQPQHF.

This clone was recorded a few times. V usage is TRBV2 and J usage is TRBJ1-2; a weak D match, TRBD1 (5 bases). The CDR3 consists of 14 residues. The germline gives CDR1 SNHLY, CDR2 FYNNEI. V was pared by 4 bases and J by 4 bases, with 13 bases between. CDR3 loop: CASSGDSWGYGYTF. CDR3 nucleotides: TGTGCCAGCAGTGGAGACAGCTGGGGCTATGGCTACACCTTC.

This clone showed up just a few times. The chain carries TRBV5-1 and TRBJ1-2; 8 nucleotides match TRBD1. Trimming removed 0 bases from V and 8 bases from J; junction bases left unmatched: 9. CDR3 length: 15 residues. Germline CDR1 reads SGHRS; CDR2 reads YFSETQ. The CDR3 DNA sequence: TGCGCCAGCAGCTTGGCCCCGGGACAGGTGGGCGGCTACACCTTC. Amino acids: CASSLAPGQVGGYTF. The whole variable domain, remainder taken from reference TRBV5-1 and TRBJ1-2, is KAGVTQTPRYLIKTRGQQVTLSCSPISGHRSVSWYQQTPGQGLQFLFEYFSETQRNKGNFPGRFSGRQFSNSRSEMNVSTLELGDSALYLCASSLAPGQVGGYTFGSGTRLTVV.

The chain employs TRBV5-6 and TRBJ2-1; 9 nucleotides match TRBD2. V shed 0 bases and J 4 bases; nucleotides not matched to a gene: 8. The length of the CDR3 is 17 residues. Germline CDR1 reads SGHDT; CDR2 reads YYEEEE. The CDR3 bases are TGTGCCAGCAGCTTGGTTAGCGGGAGTGCTTCGTACAATGAGCAGTTCTTC. Protein: CASSLVSGSASYNEQFF.

In DNA, the CDR3 is TGTGCCAGCTCACCACAGGGGGCAAAAGGTCAGCCCCAGCATTTT. Protein: CASSPQGAKGQPQHF. The rearrangement links TRBV18 to TRBJ1-5; 7 bases align to TRBD1. This CDR3 region has 15 residues. Unmatched junction bases numbered 6, after V lost 1 base and J lost 6 bases. Germline CDR1 KGHSH, CDR2 LQKENI.

This clone has only a few counts. This sequence joins TRBV7-2 and TRBJ1-5, with a tentative D call TRBD1 (5 bases). V lost 5 bases to trimming and J lost 5 bases, with 13 bases between them. CDR1 is SGHTA, CDR2 FQGNSA, per germline. CDR3 size: 14 residues. As DNA, the CDR3 is TGTGCCAGCAGCCCGCGGGCGGGGCATCAGCCCCAGCATTTT. Residues: CASSPRAGHQPQHF. Complete variable domain (other parts from reference TRBV7-2 and TRBJ1-5): GAGVSQSPSNKVTEKGKDVELRCDPISGHTALYWYRQSLGQGLEFLIYFQGNSAPDKSGLPSDRFSAERTGGSVSTLTIQRTQQEDSAVYLCASSPRAGHQPQHFGDGTRLSIL.

The V call is TRBV6-2 or TRBV6-3, the J call TRBJ1-5, with D unresolved. The germline CDR1 and CDR2 sequences are MNHEY and SVGEGT. The CDR3 is made up of 14 amino acids. The V and J ends lost 5 bases and 2 bases respectively, with 10 bases between them. As DNA, the CDR3 is TGTGCCAGCAGTAGTGCCGGGGGCAATCAGCCCCAGCATTTT. Its translation: CASSSAGGNQPQHF.

CDR3 sequence reads: CASSPGQGRSTEAFF. CDR3 DNA: TGTGCCAGCTCGCCCGGACAGGGGCGATCCACTGAAGCTTTCTTT. The chain joins TRBV18 to TRBJ1-1; 9 positions agree with TRBD1. The germline V gene has CDR1 KGHSH and CDR2 LQKENI. This CDR3 is 15 amino acids long. The ends lost 6 bases at V and 4 bases at J; junction bases unmatched: 9.

The rearrangement joins TRBV5-1 to TRBJ2-1, with D possibly TRBD1 on 6 matching bases. This CDR3 is 18 amino acids long. The V and J ends lost 1 base and 0 bases respectively, with 17 bases between them. The germline gives CDR1 SGHRS, CDR2 YFSETQ. The CDR3 DNA follows: TGCGCCAGCAGCTTGTCAGGTGCCAGGACAGCCTCCTACAATGAGCAGTTCTTC. It specifies CASSLSGARTASYNEQFF.

This clone was seen just once. The chain couples TRBV18 to TRBJ1-1; D gene uncertain. Germline-derived CDR1 and CDR2 are KGHSH and LQKENI. Trimming took off 6 bases at V and 1 base at J, with 15 bases between the two ends. This CDR3 spans 15 amino acids. This CDR3 reads CASSGRKNPNTEAFF. CDR3 sequence (DNA): TGTGCCAGCTCTGGGAGGAAAAACCCGAACACTGAAGCTTTCTTT.

The chain combines TRBV5-1 with TRBJ2-7, with no clear D. Trimming removed 1 base from V and 4 bases from J, with 12 bases in between. The CDR3 contains 14 residues. The germline CDR1 and CDR2 sequences are SGHRS and YFSETQ. CDR3 amino acids: CASSLPGAQYEQYF. The CDR3 DNA follows: TGCGCCAGCAGCTTGCCTGGAGCCCAATACGAGCAGTACTTC.

This rearrangement joins TRBV7-9 to TRBJ2-3, with TRBD2 as a possible D gene (6 bases). V lost 0 bases and J 2 bases, leaving 15 bases between the germline ends. The CDR3 extends over 17 amino acids. The germline V gene has CDR1 SEHNR and CDR2 FQNEAQ (reference sequence). The CDR3 DNA reads as TGTGCCAGCAGCTTAGCGCCCGGGCTAGCGAACACAGATACGCAGTATTTT. Its protein is CASSLAPGLANTDTQYF.

The rearrangement uses TRBV3-1 (or the pseudogene TRBV3-2) and TRBJ1-2; D unresolved. Trimming cost V 1 base and J 1 base, with 7 bases left between them. The CDR3 is 14 amino acids. Germline V CDR1 and CDR2: LGHDT, YNNKEL (reference sequence). CDR3 nucleotides: TGTGCCAGCAGCCAAGCGGTCCGTAACTATGGCTACACCTTC. Translating it yields CASSQAVRNYGYTF.

This clone showed up just once. V usage is TRBV3-1 (or the pseudogene TRBV3-2) and J usage is TRBJ2-2, with D tentatively TRBD1 (6 bases). The ends were cut back, 0 bases at V and 7 bases at J, with 18 bases in the middle. There are 17 residues in the CDR3. From germline, CDR1 is LGHDT and CDR2 YNNKEL (reference sequence). The chain's CDR3 is CASSQDPGARYSGELFF. DNA of the CDR3: TGTGCCAGCAGCCAAGATCCAGGGGCTAGGTACAGCGGGGAGCTGTTTTTT.

In its sample, this clone was seen a few times. The chain combines TRBV5-6 with TRBJ2-5; D ambiguous. The CDR3 covers 13 residues. The V end lost 2 bases, the J end lost 0 bases, and 5 bases lay between the germline ends. The germline V gene has CDR1 SGHDT and CDR2 YYEEEE. The CDR3 spells CASSFRYQETQYF. CDR3 DNA sequence: TGTGCCAGCAGCTTTCGGTACCAAGAGACCCAGTACTTC.

The V gene is TRBV14, the J gene TRBJ1-2; D not certain. Trimming removed 1 base from V and 9 bases from J, with 15 bases in between. From germline, CDR1 is SGHDN and CDR2 FVKESK. The CDR3 length is 14 residues. CDR3 DNA: TGTGCCAGCAGCCAAGTTCCAGGTTTTGAAAGCTACACCTTC. Translated: CASSQVPGFESYTF.

This clone was seen a single time. The V gene is TRBV2, the J gene TRBJ2-5, with TRBD1 matching over 7 bases. V shed 4 bases and J 2 bases; nucleotides not matched to a gene: 7. This CDR3 has 15 amino acids. Germline CDR1 is SNHLY and CDR2 is FYNNEI. The CDR3 bases are TGTGCCAGCAGTGGTGGGTCACAGGGGCAAGAGACCCAGTACTTC. Amino acid sequence: CASSGGSQGQETQYF.

This chain uses TRBV5-6 with TRBJ1-2; D ambiguous. CDR1 SGHDT and CDR2 YYEEEE come from the germline V gene. Trimming shortened V by 1 base and J by 2 bases, and 6 bases separated the two germline ends. The CDR3 is 13 residues long. This CDR3 reads CASSLIQNYGYTF. In nucleotides, the CDR3 is TGTGCCAGCAGCTTGATTCAGAACTATGGCTACACCTTC.

The chain joins TRBV19 to TRBJ1-4; D is unresolved. The germline V gene has CDR1 LNHDA and CDR2 SQIVND (reference sequence). The CDR3 is made up of 12 amino acids. Trimming removed 11 bases at V and 0 bases at J, with 7 bases between. CDR3 nucleotide sequence: TGTGCCGCTAAATCAACTAATGAAAAACTGTTTTTT. Amino acids: CAAKSTNEKLFF. Full variable domain (outside the CDR3, taken from reference TRBV19 and TRBJ1-4): DGGITQSPKYLFRKEGQNVTLSCEQNLNHDAMYWYRQDPGQGLRLIYYSQIVNDFQKGDIAEGYSVSREKKESFPLTVTSAQKNPTAFYLCAAKSTNEKLFFGSGTQLSVL.

A few counts support this clone. V and J are TRBV4-1 and TRBJ1-1; possibly TRBD1 for D (5 bases). This CDR3 spans 14 amino acids. Germline CDR1 is MGHRA and CDR2 is YSYEKL. V gave up 6 bases and J gave up 5 bases, with 16 bases separating them. The CDR3 is CASSTQGAGTEAFF. Written as DNA, the CDR3 is TGCGCCAGCAGTACTCAGGGAGCGGGGACTGAAGCTTTCTTT.

This clone was counted a single time. The gene calls are TRBV18 and TRBJ2-1, with a tentative D call TRBD2 (6 bases). CDR3 size: 17 residues. Looked up from germline, CDR1 is KGHSH and CDR2 is LQKENI. V was shortened by 3 bases and J by 6 bases, with 21 bases between the two germline ends. The CDR3: CASSPLPTSGSGNEQFF. Here the CDR3 DNA reads TGTGCCAGCTCACCCCTCCCGACTAGTGGTTCTGGCAATGAGCAGTTCTTC.

The rearrangement joins TRBV29-1 to TRBJ1-2; D not certain. V shed 4 bases and J shed 4 bases, with 13 bases lying between them. The CDR3 covers 13 residues. Germline CDR1 and CDR2: SQVTM and ANQGSEA. CDR3 in DNA: TGCAGCGTTGGACGGGGATCGGGCTATGGCTACACCTTC. Translating gives CSVGRGSGYGYTF.

The DNA for the CDR3 is TGTGCCACCAGCGCCGCTGCTCGAGCATTCCAAGAGACCCAGTACTTC. As protein: CATSAAARAFQETQYF. This chain connects TRBV15 to TRBJ2-5; D remains unclear. The CDR3 has 16 amino acids. CDR1 is LNHNV, CDR2 YYDKDF, per germline (reference sequence). V was shortened by 5 bases and J by 1 base, with 17 bases between the two germline ends.

On this clone itself: The same CDR3 arises from other DNA sequences in this sample as well. The rearrangement joins TRBV5-1 to TRBJ1-1, with a possible D match to TRBD1 (5 bases). The CDR3 spans 14 residues. Per the germline V gene, CDR1 is SGHRS and CDR2 is YFSETQ. With 2 bases removed from V and 0 bases from J, the gap between germline ends came to 8 bases. This CDR3 is CASSFGQLNTEAFF. CDR3 DNA: TGCGCCAGCAGCTTCGGACAATTGAACACTGAAGCTTTCTTT.